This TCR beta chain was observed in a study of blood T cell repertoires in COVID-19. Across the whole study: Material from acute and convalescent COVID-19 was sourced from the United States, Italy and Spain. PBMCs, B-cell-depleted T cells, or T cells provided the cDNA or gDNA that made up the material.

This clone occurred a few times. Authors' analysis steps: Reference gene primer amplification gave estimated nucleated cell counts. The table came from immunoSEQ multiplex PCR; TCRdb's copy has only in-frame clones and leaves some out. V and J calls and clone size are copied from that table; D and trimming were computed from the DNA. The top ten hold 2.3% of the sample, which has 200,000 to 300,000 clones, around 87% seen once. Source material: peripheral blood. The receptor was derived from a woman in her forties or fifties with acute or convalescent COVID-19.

CDR3 loop: CASRWTGNQPQHF. Here the CDR3 DNA reads TGTGCCAGCAGATGGACAGGGAATCAGCCCCAGCATTTT. The chain uses TRBV28 and TRBJ1-5; 8 bases fit TRBD1. Germline CDR1 and CDR2: MDHEN and SYDVKM. The V segment lost 6 bases and the J segment 4 bases; nucleotides outside the gene matches: 2. The length of the CDR3 is 13 residues.